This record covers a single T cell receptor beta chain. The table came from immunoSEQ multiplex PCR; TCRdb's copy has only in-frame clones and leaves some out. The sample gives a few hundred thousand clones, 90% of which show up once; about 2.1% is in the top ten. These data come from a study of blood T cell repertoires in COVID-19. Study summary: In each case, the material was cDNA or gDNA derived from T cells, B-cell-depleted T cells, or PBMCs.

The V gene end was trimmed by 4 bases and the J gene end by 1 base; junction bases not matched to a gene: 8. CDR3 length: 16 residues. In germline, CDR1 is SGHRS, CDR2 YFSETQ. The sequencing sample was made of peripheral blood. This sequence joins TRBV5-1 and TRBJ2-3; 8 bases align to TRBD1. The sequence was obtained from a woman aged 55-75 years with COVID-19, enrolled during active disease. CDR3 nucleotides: TGCGCCAGCAGCCCCGACAGGGGCTTCCGCACAGATACGCAGTATTTT. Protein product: CASSPDRGFRTDTQYF.